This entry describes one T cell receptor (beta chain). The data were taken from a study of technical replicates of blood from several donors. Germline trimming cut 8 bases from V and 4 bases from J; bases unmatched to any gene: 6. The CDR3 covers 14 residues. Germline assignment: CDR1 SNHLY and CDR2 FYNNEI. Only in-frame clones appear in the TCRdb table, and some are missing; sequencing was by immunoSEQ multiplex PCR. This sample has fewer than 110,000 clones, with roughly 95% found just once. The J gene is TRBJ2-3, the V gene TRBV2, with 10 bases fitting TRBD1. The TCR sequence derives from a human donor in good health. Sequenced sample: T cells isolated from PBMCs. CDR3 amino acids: CASYSGQGADTQYF. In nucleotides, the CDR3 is TGTGCCAGCTATTCCGGACAGGGGGCAGATACGCAGTATTTT. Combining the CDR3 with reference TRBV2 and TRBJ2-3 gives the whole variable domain EPEVTQTPSHQVTQMGQEVILRCVPISNHLYFYWYRQILGQKVEFLVSFYNNEISEKSEIFDDQFSVERPDGSNFTLKIRSTKLEDSAMYFCASYSGQGADTQYFGPGTRLTVL.